Listed below are T cell receptor beta chains from one sample, sequenced in a study of T cells after yellow fever vaccination. TCRdb re-called the 5' RACE reads with MiXCR, one entry per CDR3 protein. The table has about 210,000 distinct CDR3 sequences, over 6.5% seen once. Sequenced material: CD4+ T cells sorted from PBMCs, taken on the day of the yellow fever booster vaccination. The receptors come from a man aged 25-40 years who received the YFV17D yellow fever vaccine. CDR3s include the opening cysteine and the closing phenylalanine or tryptophan. D genes are given only for firm matches. Clone sizes are given selectively: once, few, many, or a class where the clone is expanded.

size: few
V: TRBV12-3/TRBV12-4
J: TRBJ1-5
D: TRBD1
CDR3: CASSPGTGPQGPQHF
DNA: TGTGCCAGCAGTCCCGGGACAGGGCCCCAGGGGCCCCAGCATTTT

size: many
V: TRBV29-1
J: TRBJ1-2
D: TRBD1
CDR3: CSVGGQLYGYTF
DNA: TGCAGCGTTGGGGGACAGCTTTATGGCTACACCTTC

size: few
V: TRBV18
J: TRBJ2-7
D: NA
CDR3: CASSPERQVHEQYF
DNA: TGTGCCAGCTCACCGGAGCGCCAGGTTCACGAGCAGTACTTC

size: NA
V: TRBV19
J: TRBJ2-7
D: TRBD1
CDR3: CASSRQGVKEQYF
DNA: TGTGCCAGTTCACGACAGGGAGTGAAGGAGCAGTACTTC

size: many
V: TRBV20-1
J: TRBJ2-3
D: TRBD2
CDR3: CSEMSGRGTDTQYF
DNA: TGCAGTGAGATGAGCGGGAGAGGTACAGATACGCAGTATTTT

size: many
V: TRBV5-1
J: TRBJ2-2
D: NA
CDR3: CASMGLINTGELFF
DNA: TGCGCCAGCATGGGACTGATTAACACCGGGGAGCTGTTTTTT

size: many
V: TRBV24-1
J: TRBJ2-3
D: NA
CDR3: CATSGRQSTDTQYF
DNA: TGTGCCACCAGTGGTCGACAGAGCACAGATACGCAGTATTTT

size: many
V: TRBV5-1
J: TRBJ2-1
D: TRBD2
CDR3: CASRDRTSGSLRASYNEQFF
DNA: TGCGCCAGCAGGGACAGGACTAGCGGGAGCCTCAGGGCCTCTTACAATGAGCAGTTCTTC

size: few
V: TRBV12-3/TRBV12-4
J: TRBJ2-3
D: NA
CDR3: CASSSQRATQYF
DNA: TGTGCCAGCAGTTCCCAGCGGGCAACGCAGTATTTT

size: many
V: TRBV4-3
J: TRBJ2-6
D: TRBD1
CDR3: CASSLTGGTGANVLTF
DNA: TGCGCCAGCAGCCTAACAGGGGGCACGGGGGCCAACGTCCTGACTTTC

size: few
V: TRBV12-3/TRBV12-4
J: TRBJ1-3
D: NA
CDR3: CASSHTGKSGNTIYF
DNA: TGTGCCAGCAGTCACACAGGGAAATCTGGAAACACCATATATTTT

size: many
V: TRBV19
J: TRBJ2-2
D: TRBD1
CDR3: CASLDRALSGELFF
DNA: TGTGCCAGCCTGGACAGGGCTCTGTCTGGGGAGCTGTTTTTT

size: NA
V: TRBV20-1
J: TRBJ2-2
D: NA
CDR3: CSASVPGLQAELFF
DNA: TGCAGTGCTAGTGTTCCGGGACTTCAGGCGGAGCTGTTTTTT

size: few
V: TRBV18
J: TRBJ2-2
D: TRBD1
CDR3: CASSTGQGVTGELFF
DNA: TGTGCCAGCTCAACGGGACAGGGTGTCACCGGGGAGCTGTTTTTT

size: NA
V: TRBV7-2
J: TRBJ2-3
D: NA
CDR3: CASSPMSSTDTQYF
DNA: TGTGCCAGCAGCCCGATGTCGAGCACAGATACGCAGTATTTT

size: NA
V: TRBV7-2
J: TRBJ2-1
D: NA
CDR3: CASSRNRGLEVYEQFF
DNA: TGTGCCAGCAGCCGAAACAGGGGACTAGAAGTCTATGAGCAGTTCTTC

size: once
V: TRBV12-3/TRBV12-4
J: TRBJ2-2
D: NA
CDR3: CASSFRDGDTGELFF
DNA: TGTGCCAGCAGTTTCCGGGACGGAGACACCGGGGAGCTGTTTTTT

size: NA
V: TRBV7-2
J: TRBJ2-5
D: TRBD2
CDR3: CASSSRDYGTQYF
DNA: TGTGCCAGCAGCTCCCGGGACTATGGGACCCAGTACTTC

size: few
V: TRBV6-5
J: TRBJ2-5
D: NA
CDR3: CASSFGTPETQYF
DNA: TGTGCCAGCAGTTTCGGGACACCGGAGACCCAGTACTTC

size: NA
V: TRBV7-2
J: TRBJ2-3
D: NA
CDR3: CASSLEPHTDTQYF
DNA: TGTGCCAGCAGCTTAGAGCCCCACACAGATACGCAGTATTTT

size: few
V: TRBV7-9
J: TRBJ2-5
D: NA
CDR3: CASSLVQETTQYF
DNA: TGTGCCAGCAGCTTAGTCCAGGAAACAACCCAGTACTTC

size: few
V: TRBV6-5
J: TRBJ2-1
D: NA
CDR3: CASSLTGQGSHEQFF
DNA: TGTGCCAGCAGTTTGACGGGCCAAGGCTCGCATGAGCAGTTCTTC

size: NA
V: TRBV7-2
J: TRBJ2-1
D: NA
CDR3: CASSTPYNEQFF
DNA: TGTGCCAGCAGCACCCCATACAATGAGCAGTTCTTC

size: many
V: TRBV12-3/TRBV12-4
J: TRBJ2-7
D: TRBD2
CDR3: CASRGLAAPEQYF
DNA: TGTGCCAGCAGGGGGCTAGCGGCCCCCGAGCAGTACTTC

size: few
V: TRBV5-1
J: TRBJ2-1
D: TRBD1
CDR3: CASSLGDRGLYNEQFF
DNA: TGCGCCAGCAGCTTGGGGGACAGGGGGCTATACAATGAGCAGTTCTTC

size: few
V: TRBV5-1
J: TRBJ2-3
D: TRBD2
CDR3: CASSLVAGAEDTQYF
DNA: TGCGCCAGCAGCTTGGTAGCGGGAGCTGAAGATACGCAGTATTTT

size: many
V: TRBV20-1
J: TRBJ2-1
D: NA
CDR3: CSARIREEQFF
DNA: TGCAGTGCCCGAATTCGGGAGGAGCAGTTCTTC

size: many
V: TRBV20-1
J: TRBJ2-3
D: NA
CDR3: CSARDLRPGRITDTQYF
DNA: TGCAGTGCTAGAGATCTTCGACCGGGACGGATCACAGATACGCAGTATTTT

size: many
V: TRBV10-1
J: TRBJ2-4
D: NA
CDR3: CASSESTGAKNIQYF
DNA: TGCGCCAGCAGTGAGTCGACGGGAGCCAAAAACATTCAGTACTTC

size: few
V: TRBV5-6
J: TRBJ2-7
D: NA
CDR3: CASSPDGLSYEQYF
DNA: TGTGCCAGCAGCCCGGACGGACTGTCCTACGAGCAGTACTTC

size: NA
V: TRBV5-1
J: TRBJ2-3
D: NA
CDR3: CASSRDLLDTQYF
DNA: TGCGCCAGCAGTAGGGACCTTTTGGATACGCAGTATTTT

size: NA
V: TRBV6-5
J: TRBJ1-2
D: NA
CDR3: CASSGPLRGYTF
DNA: TGTGCCAGCAGTGGGCCTTTGAGAGGCTACACCTTC

size: few
V: TRBV10-2
J: TRBJ2-4
D: NA
CDR3: CASSPKPPGAIQYF
DNA: TGCGCCAGCAGCCCAAAACCTCCGGGGGCCATTCAGTACTTC

size: NA
V: TRBV5-5
J: TRBJ2-3
D: NA
CDR3: CASSFGTEDTQYF
DNA: TGTGCCAGCAGCTTTGGGACCGAAGATACGCAGTATTTT

size: many
V: TRBV6-2/TRBV6-3
J: TRBJ2-7
D: NA
CDR3: CASSYLGAYEQYF
DNA: TGTGCCAGCAGTTACCTGGGGGCCTACGAGCAGTACTTC

size: few
V: TRBV14
J: TRBJ2-1
D: NA
CDR3: CASSQGQNFMFEQFF
DNA: TGTGCCAGCAGCCAAGGGCAAAACTTCATGTTTGAGCAGTTCTTC